The 3 T cell receptor beta chains reported below all come from one sample, sequenced in a study of OX40 agonist ivuxolimab in advanced cancers. Measured with immunoSEQ multiplex PCR; TCRdb has only the in-frame clones, and not every one. This table has approximately 75,000 clones, about 88% appearing once. Specimen: CD4+ or CD8+ T cells sorted from blood, collected in a trial of the OX40 agonist ivuxolimab. These receptors were obtained from an adult with an advanced solid tumor such as melanoma, head and neck, liver or kidney cancer.

The V call is TRBV2, the J call TRBJ2-4; a weak D match, TRBD1 (8 bases). The CDR3 length is 14 residues. Germline V gene sequence: CDR1 SNHLY, CDR2 FYNNEI. V was shortened by 4 bases and J by 5 bases, with 12 bases between the two germline ends. This chain's CDR3 is CASSAQGGQNIQYF. The CDR3 DNA reads as TGTGCCAGCAGTGCACAGGGGGGGCAAAACATTCAGTACTTC.

V is TRBV18 and J is TRBJ1-4; D unclear. The V gene lost 3 bases and the J gene lost 10 bases, with 15 bases spanning the gap. The CDR3 covers 14 residues. Germline V gives CDR1 KGHSH, CDR2 LQKENI. CDR3 bases: TGTGCCAGCTCACCGCCCCAGGATCGTGCAAAACTGTTTTTT. This sequence encodes CASSPPQDRAKLFF.

The gene calls are TRBV12-5 and TRBJ2-1, with TRBD2 matching 8 bases. The V and J ends lost 0 bases and 3 bases, in that order; junction bases with no gene match: 4. The CDR3 runs to 16 residues. CDR1 is LGHNT, CDR2 FRNRAP, per germline. The CDR3 sequence: CASGLVTSGGYNEQFF. In DNA form, the CDR3 reads TGTGCTAGTGGTTTGGTAACTAGCGGAGGCTACAATGAGCAGTTCTTC.